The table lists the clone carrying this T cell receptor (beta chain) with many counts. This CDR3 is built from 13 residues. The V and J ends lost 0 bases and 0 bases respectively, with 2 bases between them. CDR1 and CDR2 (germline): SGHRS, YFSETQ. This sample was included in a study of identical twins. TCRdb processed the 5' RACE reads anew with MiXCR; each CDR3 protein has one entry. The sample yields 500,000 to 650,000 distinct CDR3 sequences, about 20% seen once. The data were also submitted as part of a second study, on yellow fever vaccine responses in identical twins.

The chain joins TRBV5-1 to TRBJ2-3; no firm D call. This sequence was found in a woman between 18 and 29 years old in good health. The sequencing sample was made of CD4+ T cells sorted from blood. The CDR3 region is CASSLDSTDTQYF. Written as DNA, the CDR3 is TGCGCCAGCAGCTTGGACAGCACAGATACGCAGTATTTT.